This entry features one T cell receptor beta chain sequence. Its antigen is unknown. The source of the sample is a study of cytomegalovirus exposure and HLA in healthy donors. General study findings and limits: The presence/absence work took it that sequencing depth was about the same across donors. Later analysis associated a missense DCLRE1C variant with TCR beta V- and J-gene trimming. Per a later analysis, approximately 16,000 TCR beta sequences showed association with HLA alleles at 0.05 false discovery rate.

PCR primers comprised 60 Vbeta and 13 Jbeta primers. This table comes from immunoSEQ multiplex PCR, and its TCRdb copy is limited to in-frame clones, with some not included. The data show some 170,000 clones, around 79% seen once. This clonotype originated in a man aged 40-55 years in good health and CMV-seropositive. Material: PBMCs.

CDR3 coding DNA: TGTGCCAGCAGCTCGGGATTTGACACCATATATTTT. Its protein product is CASSSGFDTIYF. The rearrangement uses TRBV7-9 and TRBJ1-3, with D unresolved. The V end lost 4 bases, the J end lost 8 bases, and 9 bases lay between the germline ends. Germline CDR1 and CDR2: SEHNR and FQNEAQ (reference sequence). The CDR3 spans 12 residues.